These 25 T cell receptor beta chains came from one sample sequenced in a study of shared clonotypes between healthy human individuals. The repertoire was sequenced with immunoSEQ multiplex PCR; TCRdb's copy has only in-frame clones and lacks some. Of about 710,000 clones detected, over 55% appear once; the ten largest clones hold under 2%. The specimen was memory CD4+ T cells sorted from blood. Regarding subset: CD45RA-negative fraction. The receptors come from a woman aged 25-40 years in good health.

In this sample, this clone turned up many times. The chain has TRBV25-1 and TRBJ2-1; 12 positions match TRBD2. V trimming: 3 bases; J trimming: 7 bases; junction bases outside the gene matches: 1. This CDR3 region has 14 residues. Germline V gives CDR1 MGHDK, CDR2 SYGVNS. CDR3 sequence (DNA): TGTGCCAGCAGTGAGACTAGCGGGAGAAATGAGCAGTTCTTC. Amino acid sequence: CASSETSGRNEQFF. Combining the CDR3 with reference TRBV25-1 and TRBJ2-1 gives the whole variable domain EADIYQTPRYLVIGTGKKITLECSQTMGHDKMYWYQQDPGMELHLIHYSYGVNSTEKGDLSSESTVSRIRTEHFPLTLESARPSHTSQYLCASSETSGRNEQFFGPGTRLTVL.

This chain joins TRBV11-2 and TRBJ1-1, with 11 bases fitting TRBD1. V shed 2 bases and J 5 bases; nucleotides not matched to a gene: 7. Per the germline V gene, CDR1 is SGHAT and CDR2 is FQNNGV. This CDR3 is built from 16 residues. The DNA of the CDR3 is TGTGCCAGCAGCTTAAACCCCGGGACAGGGGGAACTGAAGCTTTCTTT. Translation: CASSLNPGTGGTEAFF.

The chain is built from TRBV19 and TRBJ1-3; no clear D. Trimming stripped 4 bases from V and 2 bases from J, with 15 bases between. The CDR3 sequence is 16 residues long. Germline V gene sequence: CDR1 LNHDA, CDR2 SQIVND (reference sequence). CDR3 in DNA: TGTGCCAGTAGTAACGTCCCCGTGGCACCTGGAAACACCATATATTTT. The encoded protein is CASSNVPVAPGNTIYF. Drawing the rest from reference TRBV19 and TRBJ1-3, the complete variable domain is DGGITQSPKYLFRKEGQNVTLSCEQNLNHDAMYWYRQDPGQGLRLIYYSQIVNDFQKGDIAEGYSVSREKKESFPLTVTSAQKNPTAFYLCASSNVPVAPGNTIYFGEGSWLTVV.

This clone was detected a few times. The J gene is TRBJ1-1, the V gene TRBV12-5; unclear D gene. This CDR3 is built from 15 residues. Germline CDR1 is LGHNT and CDR2 is FRNRAP. V shed 5 bases and J shed 2 bases, with 15 bases lying between them. The CDR3 loop is CASGPGSLLNTEAFF. CDR3 sequence (DNA): TGTGCTAGTGGTCCCGGGAGCCTCCTAAACACTGAAGCTTTCTTT.

V is TRBV18 and J is TRBJ2-1, with D unresolved. CDR3 length: 12 residues. V gave up 3 bases and J gave up 9 bases, with 9 bases separating them. The germline gives CDR1 KGHSH, CDR2 LQKENI. CDR3: CASSPPIGEQFF. The CDR3 nucleotides are TGTGCCAGCTCACCCCCCATAGGTGAGCAGTTCTTC.

The chain joins TRBV7-2 to TRBJ2-7; D may be TRBD1 (5 bases). The CDR3 loop spans 13 amino acids. The germline V gene encodes CDR1 SGHTA and CDR2 FQGNSA. V gave up 1 base and J gave up 4 bases, with 8 bases separating them. The DNA for the CDR3 is TGTGCCAGCAGCTTAGAGGGGTTGTACGAGCAGTACTTC. It encodes CASSLEGLYEQYF.

The chain couples TRBV6-6 to TRBJ1-5, with no clear D. This CDR3 spans 15 amino acids. Germline V CDR1 and CDR2: MNHNY, SVGAGI (reference sequence). V lost 1 base and J 5 bases, leaving 12 bases between the germline ends. The CDR3 sequence: CASSYYPTGDQPQHF. Here the CDR3 DNA reads TGTGCCAGCAGTTACTATCCCACCGGAGATCAGCCCCAGCATTTT.

A word on this clone: Just one base apart from a much larger clone, this may be a read error. In nucleotides, the CDR3 is TGTGCCATCAGGGGGGACAGCTCCTACGAGCAGTACTTC. Residues: CAIRGDSSYEQYF. This sequence joins TRBV10-3 and TRBJ2-7; 7 bases agree with TRBD1. V was clipped by 6 bases and J by 0 bases; unmatched bases: 2. The CDR3 is 13 amino acids. The germline gives CDR1 ENHRY, CDR2 SYGVKD.

A single count supports this clone. The chain couples TRBV28 to TRBJ2-3, with 10 positions matching TRBD1. V trimming: 1 base; J trimming: 4 bases; junction bases outside the gene matches: 5. The CDR3 runs 16 residues. From germline, CDR1 is MDHEN and CDR2 SYDVKM. The CDR3 DNA reads TGTGCCAGCAGTTTATCGGGACAGGGGTTGCCAGATACGCAGTATTTT. Its translation: CASSLSGQGLPDTQYF.

This clone was seen a handful of times. V usage is TRBV18 and J usage is TRBJ2-3; the match to TRBD2 covers 9 bases. V gave up 4 bases and J gave up 2 bases; unmatched junction bases: 4. The CDR3 totals 15 residues. Germline V gives CDR1 KGHSH, CDR2 LQKENI. CDR3 region: CASSLTSGLTDTQYF. DNA for the CDR3: TGTGCCAGCTCACTAACTAGCGGGCTCACAGATACGCAGTATTTT.

Worth noting for this clone: The sample holds other DNA sequences that translate to the same CDR3. The V call is TRBV18, the J call TRBJ1-1; the match to TRBD1 covers 8 bases. Germline lookup yields CDR1 KGHSH and CDR2 LQKENI. V was clipped by 3 bases and J by 4 bases; unmatched bases: 4. The CDR3 extends over 14 amino acids. CDR3 amino acids: CASSPLDRGTEAFF. DNA for the CDR3: TGTGCCAGCTCACCCTTAGACAGGGGCACTGAAGCTTTCTTT.

Note on this clone: A read error may account for a junction end that differs from germline. CDR3 amino acids: CAWSVQLSSGRPTGILF. The DNA for the CDR3 is TGTGCCTGGAGTGTACAGTTGAGTAGCGGGAGGCCCACCGGGATTTTATTC. The chain carries TRBV30 and TRBJ2-7; 10 positions agree with TRBD2. This CDR3 has 17 amino acids. Germline V gives CDR1 GTSNPN, CDR2 SVGIG (reference sequence).

The rearrangement joins TRBV6-1 to TRBJ2-1; TRBD2 matches at 9 bases. The CDR3 totals 13 residues. The germline V gene encodes CDR1 MNHNS and CDR2 SASEGT. The trim removed 4 bases at V and 7 bases at J, leaving 2 bases unmatched. CDR3 protein: CASSVSGSNEQFF. In nucleotides, the CDR3 is TGTGCCAGCAGTGTTAGCGGGAGTAATGAGCAGTTCTTC.

This sequence joins TRBV11-2 and TRBJ2-2; D assignment may be TRBD1 or TRBD2 (5 bases each). The CDR3 runs 16 residues. CDR1 SGHAT and CDR2 FQNNGV come from the germline V gene. Trimming took off 3 bases at V and 8 bases at J, with 19 bases between the two ends. The CDR3 DNA reads TGTGCCAGCAGCTTTTCAACGGTTGGGGGAGCTGGGGAGCTGTTTTTT. This translates into CASSFSTVGGAGELFF. The variable domain in full, completed from reference TRBV11-2 and TRBJ2-2, reads EAGVAQSPRYKIIEKRQSVAFWCNPISGHATLYWYQQILGQGPKLLIQFQNNGVVDDSQLPKDRFSAERLKGVDSTLKIQPAKLEDSAVYLCASSFSTVGGAGELFFGEGSRLTVL.

CDR3 region: CASSPDISETQYF. In DNA, the CDR3 is TGTGCCAGCAGCCCGGACATTTCAGAGACCCAGTACTTC. This chain links TRBV6-5 with TRBJ2-5, with D possibly matching TRBD1 (5 bases). There are 13 residues in the CDR3. Trimming pared 6 bases from V and 4 bases from J, leaving 12 bases between. CDR1 is MNHEY, CDR2 SVGAGI, per germline.

This clone was observed a handful of times. This sequence joins TRBV4-1 and TRBJ1-4; D ambiguous. V lost 0 bases and J 4 bases, leaving 9 bases between the germline ends. This CDR3 is 15 amino acids long. CDR1 and CDR2 from the germline V gene are MGHRA and YSYEKL. The CDR3 DNA is TGCGCCAGCAGCCAAGAAGGGTTTAGTAATGAAAAACTGTTTTTT. It specifies CASSQEGFSNEKLFF.

This chain joins TRBV20-1 and TRBJ2-7, with D tentatively TRBD1 (5 bases). Trimming shortened V by 6 bases and J by 6 bases, and 12 bases separated the two germline ends. The length of the CDR3 is 11 residues. Germline CDR1 is DFQATT and CDR2 is SNEGSKA (reference sequence). The CDR3 sequence: CSAGRGLEQYF. The CDR3, as DNA: TGCAGTGCAGGAAGGGGTCTCGAGCAGTACTTC.

The rearrangement joins TRBV6-6 to TRBJ2-7; D gene ambiguous. Trimming left V 10 bases short and J 4 bases short, with 14 bases between. The CDR3 length is 12 residues. CDR1 is MNHNY and CDR2 is SVGAGI in the germline V gene (reference sequence). The CDR3 region has the DNA TGTGCCACGCGATCCGGAGATTACGAGCAGTACTTC. The encoded protein is CATRSGDYEQYF.

The genes are TRBV19 and TRBJ2-5; D is perhaps TRBD1 (5 bases). Trimming pared 3 bases from V and 1 base from J, leaving 9 bases between. The CDR3 sequence is 14 residues long. Germline V gene data show CDR1 as LNHDA and CDR2 as SQIVND (reference sequence). The CDR3, as DNA: TGTGCCAGTAGTATGGGGCGGTTCCAAGAGACCCAGTACTTC. This gives the protein CASSMGRFQETQYF. The entire variable domain, with the rest obtained from reference TRBV19 and TRBJ2-5, is as follows: DGGITQSPKYLFRKEGQNVTLSCEQNLNHDAMYWYRQDPGQGLRLIYYSQIVNDFQKGDIAEGYSVSREKKESFPLTVTSAQKNPTAFYLCASSMGRFQETQYFGPGTRLLVL.

In DNA form, the CDR3 reads TGTGCCTGGAGTGGGGACGGAAGCTCTGGAAACACCATATATTTT. Amino acids: CAWSGDGSSGNTIYF. The chain uses TRBV30 and TRBJ1-3, with a possible D match to TRBD1 (5 bases). Trimming took 1 base from V and 0 from J, leaving 10 bases between them. In germline, CDR1 is GTSNPN, CDR2 SVGIG (reference sequence). The CDR3 totals 15 residues.

This chain joins TRBV6-6 and TRBJ1-2; D remains ambiguous. The V end lost 4 bases, the J end lost 4 bases, and 19 bases lay between the germline ends. Germline lookup yields CDR1 MNHNY and CDR2 SVGAGI (reference sequence). The CDR3 covers 16 residues. CDR3 amino acids: CASSSAKGGRTYGYTF. CDR3 nucleotides: TGTGCCAGCAGTTCCGCTAAAGGTGGGAGAACCTATGGCTACACCTTC.

V is TRBV5-1 and J is TRBJ2-7; TRBD1 aligns across 10 bases. The J segment lost 2 bases and the V segment lost 2 bases, leaving 4 bases of the junction unmatched. This CDR3 spans 15 amino acids. The germline gives CDR1 SGHRS, CDR2 YFSETQ. CDR3 nucleotides: TGCGCCAGCAGCTTATCGGGACAGGGGACCTACGAGCAGTACTTC. Translating gives CASSLSGQGTYEQYF.

The chain couples TRBV7-3 to TRBJ1-5; 7 positions agree with TRBD1. V shed 8 bases, J shed 1 base, and the junction held 2 bases outside the gene matches. The CDR3 is 13 residues long. Germline lookup yields CDR1 SGHTA and CDR2 FQGTGA. The CDR3 reads CASLGGSNQPQHF. For the CDR3, the DNA is TGTGCCAGCTTAGGGGGCAGCAATCAGCCCCAGCATTTT.

CDR3 sequence reads: CASSQEYTPGAGETQYF. DNA of the CDR3: TGTGCCAGCAGCCAAGAATATACGCCGGGGGCAGGGGAGACCCAGTACTTC. This chain uses TRBV4-2 with TRBJ2-5, with D perhaps TRBD1 or TRBD2 (6 bases each). The V gene's germline CDR1 is LGHNA and CDR2 YNFKEQ. CDR3 size: 17 residues. V lost 0 bases, J lost 5 bases, and 19 bases lay in between.

The chain is built from TRBV5-6 and TRBJ2-7; 12 bases align to TRBD2. There are 15 residues in the CDR3. Looked up from germline, CDR1 is SGHDT and CDR2 is YYEEEE. V gave up 3 bases and J gave up 2 bases; unmatched junction bases: 3. The CDR3 DNA follows: TGTGCCAGCAGCTCCCTAGCGGGGGGGACCTACGAGCAGTACTTC. As protein: CASSSLAGGTYEQYF.